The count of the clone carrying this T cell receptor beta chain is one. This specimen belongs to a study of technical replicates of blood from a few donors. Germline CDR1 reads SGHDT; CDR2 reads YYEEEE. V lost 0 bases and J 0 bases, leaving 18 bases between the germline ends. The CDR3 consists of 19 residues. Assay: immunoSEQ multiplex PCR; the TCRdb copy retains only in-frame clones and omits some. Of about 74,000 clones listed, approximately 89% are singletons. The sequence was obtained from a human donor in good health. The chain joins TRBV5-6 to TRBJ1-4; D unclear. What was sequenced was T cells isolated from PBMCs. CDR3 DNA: TGTGCCAGCAGCTTGGTGGCGGGCCACTTCGCTGCAACTAATGAAAAACTGTTTTTT. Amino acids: CASSLVAGHFAATNEKLFF.